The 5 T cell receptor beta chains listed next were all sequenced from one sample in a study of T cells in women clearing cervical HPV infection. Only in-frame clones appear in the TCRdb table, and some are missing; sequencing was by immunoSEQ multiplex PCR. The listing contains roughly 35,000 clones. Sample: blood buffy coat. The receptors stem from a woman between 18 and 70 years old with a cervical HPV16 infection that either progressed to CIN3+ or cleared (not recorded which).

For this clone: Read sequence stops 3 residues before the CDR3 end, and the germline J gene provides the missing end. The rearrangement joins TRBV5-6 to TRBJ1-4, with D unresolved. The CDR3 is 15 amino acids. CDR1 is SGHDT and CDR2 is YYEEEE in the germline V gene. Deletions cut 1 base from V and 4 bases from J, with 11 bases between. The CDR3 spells CASSLHIGGNEKLFF. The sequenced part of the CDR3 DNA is TGTGCCAGCAGCTTGCACATCGGCGGTAATGAAAAA. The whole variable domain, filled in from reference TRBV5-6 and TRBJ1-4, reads DAGVTQSPTHLIKTRGQQVTLRCSPKSGHDTVSWYQQALGQGPQFIFQYYEEEERQRGNFPDRFSGHQFPNYSSELNVNALLLGDSALYLCASSLHIGGNEKLFFGSGTQLSVL.

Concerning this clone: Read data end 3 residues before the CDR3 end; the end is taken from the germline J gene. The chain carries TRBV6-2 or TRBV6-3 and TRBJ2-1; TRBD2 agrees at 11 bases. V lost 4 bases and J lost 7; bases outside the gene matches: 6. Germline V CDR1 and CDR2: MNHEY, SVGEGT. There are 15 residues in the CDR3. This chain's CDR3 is CASSLLAGEGNEQFF. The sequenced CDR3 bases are TGTGCCAGCAGTTTACTAGCGGGAGAGGGGAATGAG.

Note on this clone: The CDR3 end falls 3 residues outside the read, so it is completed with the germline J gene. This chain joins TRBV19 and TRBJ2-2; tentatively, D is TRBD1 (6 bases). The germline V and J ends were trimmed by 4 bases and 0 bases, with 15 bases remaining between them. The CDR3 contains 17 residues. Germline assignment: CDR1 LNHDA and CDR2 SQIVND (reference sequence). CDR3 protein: CASSTRRDTTNTGELFF. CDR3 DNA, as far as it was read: TGTGCCAGTAGTACTCGAAGGGACACTACGAACACCGGGGAG. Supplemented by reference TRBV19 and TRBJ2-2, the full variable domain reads DGGITQSPKYLFRKEGQNVTLSCEQNLNHDAMYWYRQDPGQGLRLIYYSQIVNDFQKGDIAEGYSVSREKKESFPLTVTSAQKNPTAFYLCASSTRRDTTNTGELFFGEGSRLTVL.

The sequenced part of the CDR3 DNA is TGTGCCAGCAGTTACGGGCCACAAGAGACC. Translating it yields CASSYGPQET. Given in full, the CDR3 is CASSYGPQETQYF. The gene calls are TRBV6-2 or TRBV6-3 and TRBJ2-5; no clear D. The missing CDR3 end, 3 residues past where the read stops, is filled in from the germline J gene. Germline CDR1 MNHEY, CDR2 SVGEGT. The V end was cut by 2 bases, the J end by 2 bases, with 6 bases between. The CDR3 spans 13 residues.

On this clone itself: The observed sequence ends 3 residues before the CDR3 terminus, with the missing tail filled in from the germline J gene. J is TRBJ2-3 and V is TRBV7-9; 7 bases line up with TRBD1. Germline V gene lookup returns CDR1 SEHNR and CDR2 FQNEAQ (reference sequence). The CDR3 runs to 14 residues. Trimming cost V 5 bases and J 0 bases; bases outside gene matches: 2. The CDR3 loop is CASSVGQSTDTQYF. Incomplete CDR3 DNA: TGTGCCAGCAGCGTGGGACAGAGCACAGATACG.